This is a list of T cell receptor beta chains from one sample in a study of T cells in Graves' hyperthyroidism and ophthalmopathy. TCRdb recomputed calls from the multiplex PCR reads with MiXCR, one row per CDR3 protein. The sample has about 710,000 distinct CDR3 sequences, roughly 15% seen once. The specimen sequenced was blood. These receptors were collected from a man between 18 and 29 years old with Graves' hyperthyroidism. Each CDR3 is given with its conserved first and last residue. The order of the fields is clone size, J gene, D gene, V gene, CDR3 protein, CDR3 DNA. D genes are given only for firm matches. Not every row has a clone size; where given, it reads once, few, many or a size class.

abundance: few
j_gene: TRBJ2-3
d_gene: -
v_gene: TRBV4-2
CDR3aa: CASRGGRVSTDTQYF
CDR3nt: TGTGCCAGCCGAGGGGGGAGGGTTAGCACAGATACGCAGTATTTT

abundance: -
j_gene: TRBJ2-3
d_gene: -
v_gene: TRBV9
CDR3aa: CASSAQVMGTDTQYF
CDR3nt: TGTGCCAGCAGCGCGCAGGTGATGGGCACAGATACGCAGTATTTT

abundance: few
j_gene: TRBJ2-1
d_gene: TRBD2
v_gene: TRBV6-1
CDR3aa: CAKLGGVVVGEQFF
CDR3nt: TGTGCCAAACTGGGGGGGGTAGTGGTGGGTGAGCAGTTCTTC

abundance: -
j_gene: TRBJ1-4
d_gene: -
v_gene: TRBV7-9
CDR3aa: CASSPNIEGLSNEKLFF
CDR3nt: TGTGCCAGCAGCCCCAATATTGAGGGACTCTCTAATGAAAAACTGTTTTTT

abundance: many
j_gene: TRBJ2-7
d_gene: TRBD2
v_gene: TRBV6-1
CDR3aa: CASSPSGTSGSLSSYEQYF
CDR3nt: TGTGCCAGCAGTCCATCCGGGACTAGCGGCTCCCTCAGCTCCTACGAGCAGTACTTC

abundance: -
j_gene: TRBJ2-3
d_gene: -
v_gene: TRBV28
CDR3aa: CASSSPDGAADTQYF
CDR3nt: TGTGCCAGCAGTTCTCCTGACGGGGCGGCAGATACGCAGTATTTT

abundance: many
j_gene: TRBJ1-2
d_gene: TRBD1
v_gene: TRBV28
CDR3aa: CASSDRTGGSYGYTF
CDR3nt: TGTGCCAGCAGTGACCGGACAGGGGGAAGCTATGGCTACACCTTC

abundance: -
j_gene: TRBJ1-5
d_gene: -
v_gene: TRBV19
CDR3aa: CASHPTGWNNQPQHF
CDR3nt: TGTGCCAGTCATCCGACAGGATGGAACAATCAGCCCCAGCATTTT

abundance: few
j_gene: TRBJ1-3
d_gene: -
v_gene: TRBV28
CDR3aa: CATGLDWSSGNTIYF
CDR3nt: TGTGCCACCGGCCTCGACTGGAGCTCTGGAAACACCATATATTTT

abundance: many
j_gene: TRBJ2-7
d_gene: -
v_gene: TRBV28
CDR3aa: CASSPPPELKEQYF
CDR3nt: TGTGCCAGCAGCCCCCCCCCCGAACTTAAGGAGCAGTACTTC

abundance: -
j_gene: TRBJ1-2
d_gene: -
v_gene: TRBV28
CDR3aa: CASSLLRQGGGYTF
CDR3nt: TGTGCCAGCAGTTTATTGCGGCAGGGTGGTGGCTACACCTTC

abundance: many
j_gene: TRBJ2-7
d_gene: -
v_gene: TRBV5-1
CDR3aa: CASSHRQPGRYEQYF
CDR3nt: TGCGCCAGCAGCCATAGACAGCCGGGGCGCTACGAGCAGTACTTC

abundance: many
j_gene: TRBJ2-7
d_gene: -
v_gene: TRBV7-2
CDR3aa: CASSPRTDPEQYF
CDR3nt: TGTGCCAGCAGCCCTCGGACAGACCCCGAGCAGTACTTC

abundance: many
j_gene: TRBJ1-1
d_gene: TRBD1
v_gene: TRBV18
CDR3aa: CASSSQGGNTEAFF
CDR3nt: TGTGCCAGCTCATCCCAGGGGGGGAACACTGAAGCTTTCTTT

abundance: many
j_gene: TRBJ2-7
d_gene: TRBD2
v_gene: TRBV28
CDR3aa: CASRFGLATSYEQYF
CDR3nt: TGTGCCAGCAGATTCGGACTAGCGACCTCCTACGAGCAGTACTTC

abundance: -
j_gene: TRBJ1-5
d_gene: TRBD1
v_gene: TRBV28
CDR3aa: CASSPGTATYQPQHF
CDR3nt: TGTGCCAGCAGTCCTGGGACAGCTACTTATCAGCCCCAGCATTTT

abundance: many
j_gene: TRBJ2-1
d_gene: -
v_gene: TRBV5-1
CDR3aa: CASSFSPAGPYNEQFF
CDR3nt: TGCGCCAGCAGCTTTAGCCCGGCAGGGCCTTACAATGAGCAGTTCTTC

abundance: -
j_gene: TRBJ2-3
d_gene: TRBD2
v_gene: TRBV2
CDR3aa: CASRNRDYSTDTQYF
CDR3nt: TGTGCCAGCAGGAACCGGGACTATAGCACAGATACGCAGTATTTT

abundance: many
j_gene: TRBJ1-1
d_gene: -
v_gene: TRBV20-1
CDR3aa: CSAQAMGWGGGNTEAFF
CDR3nt: TGCAGTGCTCAGGCCATGGGTTGGGGTGGAGGGAACACTGAAGCTTTCTTT

abundance: few
j_gene: TRBJ2-1
d_gene: -
v_gene: TRBV28
CDR3aa: CASSLSSGTSYNEQFF
CDR3nt: TGTGCCAGCAGTTTATCTTCTGGAACTTCCTACAATGAGCAGTTCTTC

abundance: -
j_gene: TRBJ2-7
d_gene: -
v_gene: TRBV6-2/TRBV6-3
CDR3aa: CASSYSPISMEQYF
CDR3nt: TGTGCCAGCAGTTACTCGCCTATTTCCATGGAGCAGTACTTC

abundance: -
j_gene: TRBJ2-5
d_gene: -
v_gene: TRBV11-2
CDR3aa: CASSLVLGQAADQETQYF
CDR3nt: TGTGCCAGCAGCTTAGTATTGGGCCAGGCCGCGGACCAAGAGACCCAGTACTTC

abundance: few
j_gene: TRBJ1-5
d_gene: -
v_gene: TRBV19
CDR3aa: CASSIEVENQPQHF
CDR3nt: TGTGCCAGTAGTATAGAAGTCGAGAATCAGCCCCAGCATTTT

abundance: -
j_gene: TRBJ1-2
d_gene: -
v_gene: TRBV28
CDR3aa: CASNNSGRGSYTF
CDR3nt: TGTGCCAGCAACAACTCAGGACGCGGCAGCTACACCTTC

abundance: few
j_gene: TRBJ1-2
d_gene: -
v_gene: TRBV7-9
CDR3aa: CASSEKMGGGHGYTF
CDR3nt: TGTGCCAGCAGCGAAAAAATGGGGGGTGGGCATGGCTACACCTTC

abundance: many
j_gene: TRBJ2-1
d_gene: -
v_gene: TRBV7-2
CDR3aa: CASSDSWHEQFF
CDR3nt: TGTGCCAGCAGCGACAGCTGGCATGAGCAGTTCTTC

abundance: many
j_gene: TRBJ2-1
d_gene: TRBD2
v_gene: TRBV2
CDR3aa: CASSARLAEYNEQFF
CDR3nt: TGTGCCAGCAGTGCGCGACTAGCGGAGTACAATGAGCAGTTCTTC

abundance: few
j_gene: TRBJ1-5
d_gene: -
v_gene: TRBV28
CDR3aa: CASSFLAVSNQPQHF
CDR3nt: -

abundance: -
j_gene: TRBJ2-1
d_gene: -
v_gene: TRBV19
CDR3aa: CASSIGPGDEQFF
CDR3nt: TGTGCCAGTAGTATAGGACCGGGAGATGAGCAGTTCTTC

abundance: -
j_gene: TRBJ2-7
d_gene: -
v_gene: TRBV4-1
CDR3aa: CASSQQGTSTYEQYF
CDR3nt: TGCGCCAGCAGCCAACAGGGAACCAGTACCTACGAGCAGTACTTC

abundance: few
j_gene: TRBJ2-1
d_gene: TRBD2
v_gene: TRBV5-1
CDR3aa: CASSLAAGEKGEQFF
CDR3nt: TGCGCCAGCAGCTTGGCCGCGGGAGAGAAGGGTGAGCAGTTCTTC

abundance: -
j_gene: TRBJ2-1
d_gene: TRBD2
v_gene: TRBV12-5
CDR3aa: CASGSSGGYNEQFF
CDR3nt: TGTGCTAGTGGTTCAAGCGGGGGCTACAATGAGCAGTTCTTC

abundance: many
j_gene: TRBJ2-1
d_gene: -
v_gene: TRBV11-2
CDR3aa: CASSHGRTSSYNEQFF
CDR3nt: TGTGCCAGCAGCCACGGACGCACCAGCTCCTACAATGAGCAGTTCTTC